This T cell receptor beta chain was profiled in a study of immune evolution from preneoplasia to lung adenocarcinoma. Per the germline V gene, CDR1 is SQVTM and CDR2 is ANQGSEA. This CDR3 is 14 amino acids long. The J segment lost 4 bases and the V segment lost 6 bases, leaving 6 bases of the junction unmatched. Study results and caveats: Normal lung had the highest top T cell clone frequencies.

In regard to this clone: The target antigen is unknown.

Assay used: immunoSEQ multiplex PCR; TCRdb lists only in-frame clones, some missing. Here the sample spans approximately 2,700 clones, approximately 79% being singletons. The chain combines TRBV29-1 with TRBJ2-2; 9 bases are a match to TRBD1. The clonotype was recovered from a person aged 60-80 years with invasive lung adenocarcinoma. Sequencing was done on a sample of FFPE invasive lung adenocarcinoma tissue. CDR3 bases: TGCAGCGTAGGCGGGACAGGGCCCACCGGGGAGCTGTTTTTT. Protein: CSVGGTGPTGELFF.